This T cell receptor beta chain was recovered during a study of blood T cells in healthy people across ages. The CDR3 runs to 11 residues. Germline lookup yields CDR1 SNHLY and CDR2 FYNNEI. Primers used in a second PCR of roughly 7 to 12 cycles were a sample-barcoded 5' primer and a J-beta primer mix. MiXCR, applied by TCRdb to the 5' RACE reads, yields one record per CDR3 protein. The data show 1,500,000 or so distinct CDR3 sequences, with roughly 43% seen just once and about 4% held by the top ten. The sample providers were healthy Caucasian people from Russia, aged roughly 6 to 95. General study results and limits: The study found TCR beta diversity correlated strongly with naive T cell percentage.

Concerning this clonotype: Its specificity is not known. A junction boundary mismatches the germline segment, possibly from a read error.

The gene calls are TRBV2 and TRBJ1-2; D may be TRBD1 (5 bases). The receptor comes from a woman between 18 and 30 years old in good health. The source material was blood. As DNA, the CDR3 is TGTGCCAGCAGTGAGATTCGGGGCTACATCTTC. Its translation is CASSEIRGYIF.